The text below deals with one TCR beta chain. Per the original methods: Reference gene primers were amplified, and this amplification served to estimate nucleated cell counts. Measured with immunoSEQ multiplex PCR; TCRdb has only the in-frame clones, and not every one. That table furnishes V, J and clone size, whereas the DNA furnished D and trimming. This table holds 100,000 to 150,000 clones, roughly 83% found once. The record originates from a study of blood T cell repertoires in COVID-19. Study-wide context: Sample material is recorded as cDNA or gDNA derived from T cells, B-cell-depleted T cells, or PBMCs.

The specimen sequenced was peripheral blood. The TCR originated in a woman aged 80 or older with acute or convalescent COVID-19.

The CDR3 spells CASSQGKDQPQHF. Here the CDR3 DNA reads TGTGCCAGCAGCCAGGGTAAAGACCAGCCCCAGCATTTT. The chain uses TRBV9 and TRBJ1-5; perhaps TRBD1 as D (5 bases). The CDR3 runs 13 residues. Germline CDR1 SGDLS, CDR2 YYNGEE. The ends were cut back, 4 bases at V and 7 bases at J, with 12 bases in the middle.